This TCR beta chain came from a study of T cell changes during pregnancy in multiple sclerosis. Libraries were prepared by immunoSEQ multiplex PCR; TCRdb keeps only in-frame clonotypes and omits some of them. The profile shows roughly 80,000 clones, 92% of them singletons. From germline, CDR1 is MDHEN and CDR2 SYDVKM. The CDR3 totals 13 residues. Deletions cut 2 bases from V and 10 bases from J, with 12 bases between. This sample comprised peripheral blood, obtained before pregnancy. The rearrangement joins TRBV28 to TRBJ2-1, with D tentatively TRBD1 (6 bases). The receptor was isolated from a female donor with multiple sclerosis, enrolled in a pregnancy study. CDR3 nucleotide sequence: TGTGCCAGCAGTTTAGTGGGGGCCGTCGAGCAGTTCTTC. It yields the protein CASSLVGAVEQFF. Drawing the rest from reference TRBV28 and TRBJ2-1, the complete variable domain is DVKVTQSSRYLVKRTGEKVFLECVQDMDHENMFWYRQDPGLGLRLIYFSYDVKMKEKGDIPEGYSVSREKKERFSLILESASTNQTSMYLCASSLVGAVEQFFGPGTRLTVL.